Presented here are 25 T cell receptor beta chains from one specimen sequenced in a study of T cells expressing NK-cell markers. From the 5' RACE reads, TCRdb lists one entry per CDR3 protein and no DNA. The sample has almost 450,000 distinct CDR3 sequences. The specimen was blood T cells: a sorted CD56 or NKG2C T cell subset, CD4+ or CD8+ T cells, or bulk PBMC T cells (not recorded which). Every receptor here comes from a woman aged 18 to 75 in good health.

The chain couples TRBV4-3 to TRBJ2-2; TCRdb calls TRBD2, which cannot be checked without DNA. Germline assignment: CDR1 LGHNA and CDR2 YSLEER. This CDR3 has 17 amino acids. CDR3 residues: CASSQEEGTSGFGELFF.

The V and J genes are TRBV20-1 and TRBJ2-3; TCRdb selects TRBD1, and the lack of DNA leaves this call unchecked. Germline CDR1 DFQATT, CDR2 SNEGSKA (reference sequence). The CDR3 covers 13 residues. The CDR3 here is CSASPKEGGTQYF.

The V and J genes are TRBV9 and TRBJ2-5; TCRdb outputs TRBD2, but without DNA this stays unchecked. Per germline, CDR1 SGDLS and CDR2 YYNGEE. This CDR3 is 14 amino acids long. CDR3 region: CASSVGAAVETQYF.

This chain joins TRBV6-4 and TRBJ2-3; the TCRdb call, TRBD1, lacks DNA for checking. This CDR3 is built from 15 residues. Germline-derived CDR1 and CDR2 are MRHNA and SNTAGT. The CDR3 region is CASSDSRRNTDTQYF.

The CDR3 here is CASSHVRGGQETQYF. This rearrangement joins TRBV12-3 or TRBV12-4 to TRBJ2-5; the D gene TCRdb calls, TRBD1, cannot be checked with no DNA. This CDR3 is built from 15 residues.

The genes are TRBV2 and TRBJ2-5; the TRBD1 assignment by TCRdb is unverifiable without DNA. CDR3 length equals 16 residues. Germline V gene data show CDR1 as SNHLY and CDR2 as FYNNEI. CDR3 amino acids: CASRAPGTGPQETQYF.

The chain employs TRBV28 and TRBJ1-5; TCRdb's D call of TRBD1 is untestable without DNA. The germline V gene encodes CDR1 MDHEN and CDR2 SYDVKM. CDR3 length: 15 amino acids. This CDR3 is CASTTPGTGNQPQHF.

CDR3 residues: CASSLARLAASKETQYF. The chain links TRBV12-3 or TRBV12-4 to TRBJ2-5. There are 17 residues in the CDR3.

The chain is built from TRBV12-3 or TRBV12-4 and TRBJ2-7. This CDR3 contains 14 residues. CDR3 protein: CASTARGNSYEQYF.

The chain recombines TRBV6-1 with TRBJ1-2. From germline, CDR1 is MNHNS and CDR2 SASEGT. This CDR3 is built from 15 residues. CDR3 protein: CASSDLLGVLYGYTF.

The chain is built from TRBV15 and TRBJ2-2; TCRdb returns TRBD1, unconfirmable since there is no DNA. CDR3 size: 16 residues. Germline CDR1 and CDR2: LNHNV and YYDKDF (reference sequence). CDR3: CATSRVVTGGREELFF.

V usage is TRBV20-1 and J usage is TRBJ2-1. The germline CDR1 and CDR2 sequences are DFQATT and SNEGSKA (reference sequence). This CDR3 is 16 amino acids long. The CDR3 here is CSATTLAGGPYNEQFF.

V is TRBV11-2 and J is TRBJ2-5. This CDR3 region has 16 residues. Looked up from germline, CDR1 is SGHAT and CDR2 is FQNNGV. The CDR3 loop reads CASSLDRRRTQETQYF.

The rearrangement uses TRBV6-1 and TRBJ2-7; TCRdb lists TRBD2, though no DNA is available to test this call. The CDR3 covers 15 residues. Germline V gene data show CDR1 as MNHNS and CDR2 as SASEGT. CDR3 sequence reads: CASSLLAESSYEQYF.

The V and J genes are TRBV29-1 and TRBJ2-2; as DNA is missing, the TRBD1 call by TCRdb cannot be tested. Germline V gene data show CDR1 as SQVTM and CDR2 as ANQGSEA. The CDR3 sequence is 12 residues long. The CDR3: CSAVRDTGELFF.

This chain connects TRBV6-5 to TRBJ2-1. The CDR3 covers 11 residues. The germline V gene has CDR1 MNHEY and CDR2 SVGAGI. The CDR3 reads CASSNVHEQFF.

The rearrangement links TRBV4-3 to TRBJ2-3; TCRdb proposes TRBD1, but this gene call is untestable without DNA. The CDR3 is 16 amino acids. Germline V gives CDR1 LGHNA, CDR2 YSLEER. This CDR3 is CASSPIGAGGADTQYF.

This chain connects TRBV6-6 to TRBJ2-7; TCRdb reports TRBD1, a call that lacks DNA to check it against. Germline V gene sequence: CDR1 MNHNY, CDR2 SVGAGI (reference sequence). The CDR3 runs 11 residues. The CDR3 sequence is CASSPPGEQYF.

CDR3 loop: CSHTKSSYNEQFF. The chain uses TRBV29-1 and TRBJ2-1. Looked up from germline, CDR1 is SQVTM and CDR2 is ANQGSEA. The CDR3 has 13 amino acids.

The CDR3 loop reads CASSQGYSGRTDTQYF. V gene TRBV3-1 combines with J gene TRBJ2-3; the D call of TRBD2 rests on TCRdb alone, since no DNA is present to check it. CDR3 length: 16 amino acids. Per the germline V gene, CDR1 is LGHDT and CDR2 is YNNKEL (reference sequence).

This sequence joins TRBV18 and TRBJ2-7; TCRdb selects TRBD1, and the lack of DNA leaves this call unchecked. Germline V gene sequence: CDR1 KGHSH, CDR2 LQKENI. This CDR3 region has 17 residues. Here the CDR3 reads CASSPPRLAGLTYEQYF.

The chain joins TRBV5-4 to TRBJ2-5; TCRdb's D gene call, TRBD2, goes unchecked for lack of DNA. Germline V gene sequence: CDR1 SGHNT, CDR2 YYREEE (reference sequence). The CDR3 length is 14 residues. The CDR3: CASSLKLESETQYF. Using reference TRBV5-4 and TRBJ2-5 for the parts outside the CDR3, the full variable domain is ETGVTQSPTHLIKTRGQQVTLRCSSQSGHNTVSWYQQALGQGPQFIFQYYREEENGRGNFPPRFSGLQFPNYSSELNVNALELDDSALYLCASSLKLESETQYFGPGTRLLVL.

The chain uses TRBV20-1 and TRBJ2-4; TCRdb returns TRBD2, unconfirmable since there is no DNA. The CDR3 spans 15 residues. Germline CDR1 DFQATT, CDR2 SNEGSKA (reference sequence). CDR3 region: CSARLALIAKNIQYF.

This chain connects TRBV12-3 or TRBV12-4 to TRBJ2-1; TCRdb selects TRBD1, and the lack of DNA leaves this call unchecked. The CDR3 has 14 amino acids. The CDR3 loop is CASSLWGSHNEQFF.

This chain connects TRBV21-1 to TRBJ1-4; no DNA is available, so the TRBD1 call from TCRdb remains unchecked. TRBV21-1 constitutes a pseudogene. This CDR3 has 15 residues. The CDR3 loop is CASSGEQQGREKLFF.